This T cell receptor (beta chain) is from a study of B cell selection in AIRE deficiency. Findings and caveats of the study: Roughly 28% of healthy-shared Treg TCRbeta sequences appeared in patient Tconv cells. Healthy donors alone shared approximately 30% of approximately 3,500 Treg sequences; patients alone about 10%.

In regard to this clone: Its antigen is unidentified.

This CDR3 is built from 13 residues. Germline V gene data show CDR1 as SGHVS and CDR2 as FQNEAQ. The germline V and J ends were trimmed by 8 bases and 6 bases, with 17 bases remaining between them. Clones were sequenced by immunoSEQ multiplex PCR, and TCRdb holds only the in-frame ones, with some missing. This table has 22,000 or so clones, approximately 97% appearing once. Conventional CD4 T cells were sorted as CD4+CD127+ cells. This receptor was obtained from a human donor with AIRE deficiency. Sequences were obtained from conventional CD4+ T cells sorted from PBMCs. The chain links TRBV7-8 to TRBJ2-7; possible D gene TRBD1, 6 bases. CDR3 amino acids: CASGLDRRSEQYF. The CDR3 coding sequence is TGTGCCAGCGGTTTAGACAGGAGGAGCGAGCAGTACTTC.